The 17 T cell receptor beta chains in this list originate from one sample, sequenced in a study of CD8 T cells in Susac syndrome. With random hexamers, reverse transcription was performed on about 0.5 to 1 ug of RNA. TCRdb itself ran the immunoSEQ multiplex PCR reads through MiXCR, one entry per CDR3 protein. The repertoire consists of 180,000 or so distinct CDR3 sequences, with 85% to 95% occurring once and the leading ten covering about 0.1%. The source material was CD4+ T cells from PBMCs. Receptors were obtained from a human donor with Susac syndrome.

This clonotype was counted between two and nine times. V usage is TRBV11-2 and J usage is TRBJ1-1; 7 bases match TRBD1. Losses at the gene ends were 1 base for V and 0 bases for J; bases not matched to a gene: 2. The CDR3 covers 15 residues. Looked up from germline, CDR1 is SGHAT and CDR2 is FQNNGV. The CDR3 nucleotides are TGTGCCAGCAGCTTAGTGACAGGGCTGAACACTGAAGCTTTCTTT. Amino acid sequence: CASSLVTGLNTEAFF.

This chain connects TRBV5-1 to TRBJ2-7; 9 nucleotides agree with TRBD2. J gave up 7 bases and V 2 bases, and 10 bases lay outside the gene matches. CDR3 length: 15 residues. CDR1 and CDR2 from the germline V gene are SGHRS and YFSETQ. The CDR3 DNA reads TGCGCCAGCAGCTTTTCGGCGACTAGCGGTCTGGAGCAGTACTTC. Its translation is CASSFSATSGLEQYF.

This chain connects TRBV20-1 to TRBJ2-7, with 7 bases identical to TRBD2. Germline-derived CDR1 and CDR2 are DFQATT and SNEGSKA (reference sequence). The junction had 6 bases not matched to a gene; V was cut back by 6 bases and J by 7 bases. The CDR3 length is 11 residues. The CDR3 protein is CSAVLAPEQYF. In DNA, the CDR3 is TGCAGTGCCGTACTAGCGCCAGAGCAGTACTTC.

V usage is TRBV11-2 and J usage is TRBJ2-7, with 7 bases matching TRBD1. Per the germline V gene, CDR1 is SGHAT and CDR2 is FQNNGV. After removal of 2 bases from V and 3 bases from J, the junction contained 4 bases not matched to a gene. The CDR3 sequence is 14 residues long. CDR3 sequence reads: CASSLYRGSYEQYF. The CDR3 DNA sequence: TGTGCCAGCAGCTTATACAGGGGCAGCTACGAGCAGTACTTC. Filled out from reference TRBV11-2 and TRBJ2-7, the complete variable domain reads EAGVAQSPRYKIIEKRQSVAFWCNPISGHATLYWYQQILGQGPKLLIQFQNNGVVDDSQLPKDRFSAERLKGVDSTLKIQPAKLEDSAVYLCASSLYRGSYEQYFGPGTRLTVT.

The gene calls are TRBV4-1 and TRBJ1-4, with 7 bases matching TRBD1. This CDR3 region has 17 residues. V was clipped by 4 bases and J by 0 bases; unmatched bases: 8. Per the germline V gene, CDR1 is MGHRA and CDR2 is YSYEKL. CDR3 DNA sequence: TGCGCCAGCAGCCTAGAGGGACAGCTTGCAACTAATGAAAAACTGTTTTTT. It translates to CASSLEGQLATNEKLFF.

The rearrangement uses TRBV5-1 and TRBJ2-1; D may correspond to TRBD1 or TRBD2 (5 bases each). The V gene's germline CDR1 is SGHRS and CDR2 YFSETQ. The CDR3 is 14 amino acids. Trimming removed 4 bases from V and 4 bases from J, with 12 bases in between. In DNA, the CDR3 is TGCGCCAGCAGCCCGGGGACGACATACAATGAGCAGTTCTTC. Its translation is CASSPGTTYNEQFF.

V and J are TRBV18 and TRBJ1-5, with 7 bases fitting TRBD1. The germline gives CDR1 KGHSH, CDR2 LQKENI. The V gene end was trimmed by 3 bases and the J gene end by 0 bases; junction bases not matched to a gene: 8. This CDR3 is 17 amino acids long. The CDR3 region is CASSPLGTVGSNQPQHF. The CDR3 coding sequence is TGTGCCAGCTCACCCTTGGGGACAGTTGGTAGCAATCAGCCCCAGCATTTT.

The chain joins TRBV28 to TRBJ1-2, with 11 bases matching TRBD1. Germline V gives CDR1 MDHEN, CDR2 SYDVKM. The CDR3 is 17 amino acids. Trimming took 5 bases from V and 0 from J; bases not matched to a gene: 8. CDR3 in amino acids: CASSRGQGAGSNYGYTF. CDR3 coding DNA: TGTGCCAGCAGTCGAGGACAGGGGGCTGGGTCTAACTATGGCTACACCTTC.

Written as DNA, the CDR3 is TGCAGCGTTGAAGCCCCCGGGACTAGCGATAATGAGCAGTTCTTC. Its translation is CSVEAPGTSDNEQFF. V gene TRBV29-1 combines with J gene TRBJ2-1, with TRBD2 matching 10 bases. The CDR3 loop spans 15 amino acids. V was clipped by 1 base and J by 7 bases; unmatched bases: 7. Germline CDR1 SQVTM, CDR2 ANQGSEA.

The chain has TRBV6-5 and TRBJ2-3; D not resolved. Germline V CDR1 and CDR2: MNHEY, SVGAGI. V lost 0 bases, J lost 8 bases, and 12 bases lay in between. This CDR3 spans 14 amino acids. CDR3 sequence: CASSYSKSRSTQYF. The DNA for the CDR3 is TGTGCCAGCAGTTACTCGAAGTCGCGGAGTACGCAGTATTTT.

V usage is TRBV11-2 and J usage is TRBJ2-5, with D uncertain. Germline CDR1 reads SGHAT; CDR2 reads FQNNGV. The CDR3 runs 13 residues. Trimming took off 5 bases at V and 5 bases at J, with 12 bases between the two ends. The CDR3: CASSTQSWETQYF. In nucleotides, the CDR3 is TGTGCCAGCAGCACCCAATCGTGGGAGACCCAGTACTTC.

This sequence joins TRBV5-1 and TRBJ2-3, with unresolved D. There are 13 residues in the CDR3. Germline-derived CDR1 and CDR2 are SGHRS and YFSETQ. The V and J ends lost 4 bases and 0 bases respectively, with 6 bases between them. In DNA, the CDR3 is TGCGCCAGCAGCGGGGTGAGCACAGATACGCAGTATTTT. Translating gives CASSGVSTDTQYF.

The CDR3 DNA sequence: TGCAGTGCCACGTCCCCGAGAGACACTGAAGCTTTCTTT. It codes for CSATSPRDTEAFF. The rearrangement joins TRBV20-1 to TRBJ1-1, with D unclear. The V gene's germline CDR1 is DFQATT and CDR2 SNEGSKA (reference sequence). The V and J ends lost 6 bases and 3 bases respectively, with 14 bases between them. The CDR3 length is 13 residues.

CDR3 DNA: TGTGCCAGCCGGTCGACTAGCGGGGGTAATGAGCAGTTCTTC. This gives the protein CASRSTSGGNEQFF. The chain recombines TRBV19 with TRBJ2-1; 12 nucleotides agree with TRBD2. This CDR3 comprises 14 residues. J was trimmed by 7 bases and V by 9 bases; bases with no gene match: 7. Germline V CDR1 and CDR2: LNHDA, SQIVND (reference sequence).

This rearrangement joins TRBV6-2 or TRBV6-3 to TRBJ2-3, with D possibly being TRBD2 (6 bases). This CDR3 contains 15 residues. Trimming shortened V by 6 bases and J by 4 bases, and 17 bases separated the two germline ends. Germline lookup yields CDR1 MNHEY and CDR2 SVGEGT. The chain's CDR3 is CASSRTGLIPDTQYF. The CDR3 nucleotides are TGTGCCAGCAGCCGTACGGGACTCATTCCAGATACGCAGTATTTT.

The chain joins TRBV2 to TRBJ1-6, with 11 positions matching TRBD1. The CDR3 loop spans 15 amino acids. V lost 6 bases to trimming and J lost 7 bases; unmatched junction nucleotides: 5. CDR1 and CDR2 from the germline V gene are SNHLY and FYNNEI. The CDR3 DNA reads as TGTGCCAGCAGCCGGACAGGGGGCCTAAATTCACCCCTCCACTTT. Translated: CASSRTGGLNSPLHF.

The CDR3: CSVATSGTGDEQYF. For the CDR3, the DNA is TGCAGCGTTGCTACCTCCGGGACAGGGGACGAGCAGTACTTC. This rearrangement joins TRBV29-1 to TRBJ2-7, with 10 bases that match TRBD1. This CDR3 is 14 amino acids long. Trimming removed 4 bases from V and 5 bases from J; junction bases left unmatched: 8. Germline CDR1 reads SQVTM; CDR2 reads ANQGSEA.